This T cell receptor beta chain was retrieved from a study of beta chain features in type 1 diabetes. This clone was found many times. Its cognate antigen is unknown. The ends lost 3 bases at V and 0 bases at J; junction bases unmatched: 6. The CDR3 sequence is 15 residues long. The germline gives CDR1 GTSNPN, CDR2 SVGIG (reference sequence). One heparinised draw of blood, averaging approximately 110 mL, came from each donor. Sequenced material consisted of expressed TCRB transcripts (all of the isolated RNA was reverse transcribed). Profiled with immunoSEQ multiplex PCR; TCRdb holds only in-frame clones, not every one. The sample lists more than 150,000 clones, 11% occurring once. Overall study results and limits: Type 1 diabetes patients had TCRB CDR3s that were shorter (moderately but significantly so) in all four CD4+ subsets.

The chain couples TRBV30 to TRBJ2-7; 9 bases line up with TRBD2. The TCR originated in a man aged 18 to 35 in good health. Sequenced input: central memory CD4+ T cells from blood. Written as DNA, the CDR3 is TGTGCCTGGAGGGTGACTAGCGGCGGCTCCTACGAGCAGTACTTC. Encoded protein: CAWRVTSGGSYEQYF. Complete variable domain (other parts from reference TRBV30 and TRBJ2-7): SQTIHQWPATLVQPVGSPLSLECTVEGTSNPNLYWYRQAAGRGLQLLFYSVGIGQISSEVPQNLSASRPQDRQFILSSKKLLLSDSGFYLCAWRVTSGGSYEQYFGPGTRLTVT.